This T cell receptor (beta chain) was captured by sequencing in a study of T cells in Graves' hyperthyroidism and ophthalmopathy. Study findings and constraints: A median 6.5 months before onset, the model predicted ophthalmopathy.

CDR1 SGHKS and CDR2 YYEKEE come from the germline V gene (reference sequence). This CDR3 comprises 16 residues. Unmatched junction bases numbered 8, after V lost 5 bases and J lost 4 bases. The sample holds many counts of this clonotype. Its antigen is undetermined. It was RNA transcripts that yielded the amplified TCR beta CDR3 regions. Initially, a first-round RT-PCR of the TCR CDR3 employed the HTBI primer set. TCRdb reprocessed the multiplex PCR reads with MiXCR, giving one entry per CDR3 protein. The table includes around 600,000 distinct CDR3 sequences, approximately 15% detected once. Sequenced sample: blood. This chain uses TRBV5-5 with TRBJ2-7; 14 nucleotides align to TRBD2. The receptor comes from a woman in her late teens or twenties with Graves' ophthalmopathy. In DNA, the CDR3 is TGTGCCAGCAGGGAGGGACTAGCGGGAGTGGAGTACGAGCAGTACTTC. Translating gives CASREGLAGVEYEQYF.